The source of this T cell receptor (beta chain) is a study of blood T cells in healthy people across ages. Findings of the study overall: Estimated diversity across one million T cells was deemed an underestimate.

Primed by a sample-barcoded 5' primer and a J-beta primer mix, a second PCR proceeded for about 7 to 11 cycles. One entry per CDR3 protein, called by TCRdb with MiXCR from the 5' RACE reads. The profile covers approximately 800,000 distinct CDR3 sequences, with about 42% appearing a single time and roughly 20% taken by the ten largest. As to this clonotype: Antigen specificity is unknown.

Germline CDR1 is DFQATT and CDR2 is SNEGSKA (reference sequence). V gave up 6 bases and J gave up 0 bases; unmatched junction bases: 8. The CDR3 contains 15 residues. This clonotype was sampled from an elderly man in good health. The sample comprised blood. The chain employs TRBV20-1 and TRBJ2-7; 10 bases line up with TRBD2. In DNA form, the CDR3 reads TGCAGTGCCGAAGCCGGGACTAGCGACTCCTACGAGCAGTACTTC. This sequence encodes CSAEAGTSDSYEQYF.